Each of the 25 T cell receptor beta chains below was sequenced from the same sample in a study of blood T cell repertoires in COVID-19. Clones were sequenced by immunoSEQ multiplex PCR, and TCRdb holds only the in-frame ones, with some missing. In the table there are about 270,000 clones, around 88% of which are singletons. Specimen: peripheral blood. Every receptor here comes from a woman aged 70-85 years with COVID-19, enrolled during active disease.

V gene TRBV2 combines with J gene TRBJ2-1; 7 bases agree with TRBD1. CDR3 length equals 14 residues. Germline assignment: CDR1 SNHLY and CDR2 FYNNEI. V lost 4 bases to trimming and J lost 7 bases; unmatched junction nucleotides: 7. The CDR3 sequence: CASSGTGNGNEQFF. CDR3 nucleotide sequence: TGTGCCAGCAGTGGGACAGGCAATGGGAATGAGCAGTTCTTC.

J is TRBJ2-3 and V is TRBV6-5; D uncertain. This CDR3 is 14 amino acids long. V lost 0 bases and J 0 bases, leaving 4 bases between the germline ends. The germline gives CDR1 MNHEY, CDR2 SVGAGI. CDR3 amino acids: CASSYSESTDTQYF. Written as DNA, the CDR3 is TGTGCCAGCAGTTACTCCGAGAGCACAGATACGCAGTATTTT.

The V and J genes are TRBV4-1 and TRBJ2-3, with D perhaps TRBD2 (7 bases). Trimming stripped 3 bases from V and 1 base from J, with 14 bases between. Germline assignment: CDR1 MGHRA and CDR2 YSYEKL. The CDR3 sequence is 16 residues long. CDR3 bases: TGCGCCAGCAGCCATCTAGAGGGGGGGGGCACAGATACGCAGTATTTT. This codes for CASSHLEGGGTDTQYF.

The gene calls are TRBV5-1 and TRBJ1-2; TRBD1 matches 9 bases. V lost 2 bases, J lost 6 bases, and 2 bases stayed unmatched. Germline CDR1 and CDR2: SGHRS and YFSETQ. The length of the CDR3 is 13 residues. As DNA, the CDR3 is TGCGCCAGCAGCTTAGGACAGGGGAATGGCTACACCTTC. Translated, it gives CASSLGQGNGYTF.

The rearrangement joins TRBV5-6 to TRBJ2-7, with TRBD1 identical over 7 bases. Germline CDR1 is SGHDT and CDR2 is YYEEEE. The CDR3 has 12 amino acids. After removal of 1 base from V and 6 bases from J, the junction contained 1 base not matched to a gene. The CDR3 is CASSLNRGEQYF. In DNA form, the CDR3 reads TGTGCCAGCAGCTTGAACAGGGGCGAGCAGTACTTC.

The rearrangement uses TRBV2 and TRBJ1-5; D not certain. The CDR3 has 13 amino acids. Trimming removed 1 base from V and 7 bases from J, with 8 bases in between. The V gene's germline CDR1 is SNHLY and CDR2 FYNNEI. CDR3 residues: CASSEDPRQPQHF. The CDR3 bases are TGTGCCAGCAGTGAAGACCCTAGGCAGCCCCAGCATTTT.

This clone was observed once. The chain joins TRBV28 to TRBJ2-4; D may be TRBD1 (5 bases). The CDR3 has 14 residues. Trimming stripped 4 bases from V and 3 bases from J, with 10 bases between. Germline loops: CDR1 MDHEN, CDR2 SYDVKM. The CDR3 DNA is TGTGCCAGCAGTTCTGGACACCGCAAAAACATTCAGTACTTC. Translation gives CASSSGHRKNIQYF.

This clone was recorded once. The rearrangement links TRBV19 to TRBJ1-2; unclear D gene. The germline gives CDR1 LNHDA, CDR2 SQIVND (reference sequence). V lost 1 base and J lost 8, with 17 bases in between. The CDR3 runs to 15 residues. The CDR3 bases are TGTGCCAGTAGTATAGTCCTTACGGGTGCAGTAGGCTACACCTTC. Amino acids: CASSIVLTGAVGYTF.

J is TRBJ2-2 and V is TRBV7-2; D is possibly TRBD1 (6 bases). The CDR3 totals 14 residues. Germline-derived CDR1 and CDR2 are SGHTA and FQGNSA. The V end lost 6 bases, the J end lost 0 bases, and 8 bases lay between the germline ends. The CDR3 DNA is TGTGCCAGCAGACAGGGTGCGAACACCGGGGAGCTGTTTTTT. Residues: CASRQGANTGELFF.

This sequence joins TRBV4-3 and TRBJ2-7; 8 bases line up with TRBD1. The CDR3 loop spans 14 amino acids. Germline V gives CDR1 LGHNA, CDR2 YSLEER. V trimming: 1 base; J trimming: 2 bases; junction bases outside the gene matches: 1. The CDR3 loop is CASSQGQGTYEQYF. CDR3 coding DNA: TGCGCCAGCAGCCAAGGACAGGGGACCTACGAGCAGTACTTC.

The V and J genes are TRBV5-1 and TRBJ1-1, with D uncertain. Trimming took off 1 base at V and 0 bases at J, with 7 bases between the two ends. CDR3 length: 14 residues. Germline V lookup: CDR1 SGHRS, CDR2 YFSETQ. The DNA for the CDR3 is TGCGCCAGCAGCTTGAATCCCATGAACACTGAAGCTTTCTTT. This gives the protein CASSLNPMNTEAFF.

This clone was counted only a few times. The rearrangement joins TRBV18 to TRBJ1-5; 11 positions agree with TRBD1. J gave up 3 bases and V 8 bases, and 9 bases lay outside the gene matches. Germline V gives CDR1 KGHSH, CDR2 LQKENI. This CDR3 region has 16 residues. The CDR3 here is CASTPGQGDPNQPQHF. In DNA form, the CDR3 reads TGTGCCAGCACTCCGGGACAGGGGGATCCCAATCAGCCCCAGCATTTT.

V gene TRBV11-3 combines with J gene TRBJ2-2; D unresolved. The CDR3 runs 15 residues. V dropped 1 base and J dropped 0 bases, with 6 bases sitting between them. Germline assignment: CDR1 SGHNT and CDR2 YENEEA. For the CDR3, the DNA is TGTGCCAGCAGCTTAGTCAGCGCGAACACCGGGGAGCTGTTTTTT. It is translated as CASSLVSANTGELFF.

As DNA, the CDR3 is TGTGCCAGCAGCGTACTAGCGGAGACTTACAATGAGCAGTTCTTC. Encoded protein: CASSVLAETYNEQFF. The chain has TRBV9 and TRBJ2-1, with 7 bases aligning to TRBD2. CDR1 and CDR2 (germline): SGDLS, YYNGEE. The CDR3 extends over 15 amino acids. Trimming cost V 1 base and J 4 bases; bases outside gene matches: 5.

This clone was detected only a few times. This chain uses TRBV11-2 with TRBJ2-1, with D tentatively TRBD2 (7 bases). V lost 0 bases to trimming and J lost 7 bases, with 13 bases between them. The CDR3 extends over 15 amino acids. Per the germline V gene, CDR1 is SGHAT and CDR2 is FQNNGV. CDR3 protein: CASSLDRGAWNEQFF. DNA of the CDR3: TGTGCCAGCAGCTTAGACCGGGGGGCCTGGAATGAGCAGTTCTTC.

The J gene is TRBJ1-2, the V gene TRBV27; 7 nucleotides align to TRBD1. The CDR3 has 15 residues. Germline V gene lookup returns CDR1 MNHEY and CDR2 SMNVEV (reference sequence). V was clipped by 2 bases and J by 5 bases; unmatched bases: 8. The CDR3 DNA reads TGTGCCAGCAGTTTACCGCGGGACAGCCAATATGGCTACACCTTC. Translated, it gives CASSLPRDSQYGYTF.

The J gene is TRBJ2-4, the V gene TRBV6-2 or TRBV6-3, with 7 bases lining up with TRBD1. This CDR3 is built from 13 residues. Germline V CDR1 and CDR2: MNHEY, SVGEGT. V shed 6 bases, J shed 9 bases, and the junction held 8 bases outside the gene matches. The DNA of the CDR3 is TGTGCCAGCAGCTGGGGACAGCGGAGCATTCAGTACTTC. This encodes CASSWGQRSIQYF.

The V gene is TRBV3-1 (or the pseudogene TRBV3-2), the J gene TRBJ1-1; D not resolved. Germline lookup yields CDR1 LGHDT and CDR2 YNNKEL (reference sequence). V was trimmed by 7 bases and J by 0 bases, leaving 6 bases between them. CDR3 length equals 12 residues. In DNA form, the CDR3 reads TGTGCCAGCAACAGCTTGAACACTGAAGCTTTCTTT. As protein: CASNSLNTEAFF.

The rearrangement links TRBV24-1 to TRBJ2-2; 9 bases line up with TRBD1. Germline lookup yields CDR1 KGHDR and CDR2 SFDVKD. The V gene end was trimmed by 10 bases and the J gene end by 8 bases; junction bases not matched to a gene: 10. The length of the CDR3 is 14 residues. The DNA for the CDR3 is TGTGCCACTCGGGACAGGGCCCCTCCGGGGGAGCTGTTTTTT. Protein sequence: CATRDRAPPGELFF.

V usage is TRBV11-3 and J usage is TRBJ2-1, with TRBD2 matching 8 bases. The trim removed 6 bases at V and 8 bases at J, leaving 15 bases unmatched. The CDR3 contains 16 residues. CDR1 and CDR2 from the germline V gene are SGHNT and YENEEA. The CDR3 nucleotides read TGTGCCAGCAGTCCTCTCGGCCCGGGGGGGCCCCATGAGCAGTTCTTC. Translation gives CASSPLGPGGPHEQFF.

This chain links TRBV27 with TRBJ1-2; no definite D call. CDR3 size: 16 residues. The V and J ends lost 8 bases and 0 bases respectively, with 19 bases between them. In germline, CDR1 is MNHEY, CDR2 SMNVEV (reference sequence). The CDR3, as DNA: TGTGCCAGCTCCTACACTGTGGCCGGGACTAACTATGGCTACACCTTC. It specifies CASSYTVAGTNYGYTF.

The rearrangement uses TRBV3-1 (or the pseudogene TRBV3-2) and TRBJ1-1; 10 nucleotides match TRBD1. The junction had 5 bases not matched to a gene; V was cut back by 5 bases and J by 5 bases. Germline V gene sequence: CDR1 LGHDT, CDR2 YNNKEL (reference sequence). This CDR3 has 14 residues. The CDR3 DNA reads TGTGCCAGCAGCTCGCGGGACAGGGGTACTGAAGCTTTCTTT. Its translation: CASSSRDRGTEAFF.

This chain connects TRBV7-2 to TRBJ1-3; tentative D call: TRBD1 (5 bases). Germline values: CDR1 SGHTA, CDR2 FQGNSA. This CDR3 is 13 amino acids long. Between the trimmed V and J ends, which lost 1 base and 8 bases, there was a span of 9 bases. CDR3 nucleotides: TGTGCCAGCAGCTTAGGGCAGGGTGACACCATATATTTT. Translating it yields CASSLGQGDTIYF.

The J gene is TRBJ1-2, the V gene TRBV7-6, with D possibly TRBD1 on 5 matching bases. This CDR3 has 14 residues. Germline V gives CDR1 SGHVS, CDR2 FNYEAQ. The germline V and J ends were trimmed by 1 base and 6 bases, with 12 bases remaining between them. CDR3 sequence: CASSLGVGGNGYTF. The CDR3 region has the DNA TGTGCCAGCAGCTTAGGGGTCGGGGGGAATGGCTACACCTTC.

This rearrangement joins TRBV18 to TRBJ1-1, with D possibly matching TRBD1 (5 bases). This CDR3 is built from 15 residues. Germline V CDR1 and CDR2: KGHSH, LQKENI. Trimming stripped 3 bases from V and 2 bases from J, with 13 bases between. The CDR3 here is CASSPTGGLNTEAFF. The DNA for the CDR3 is TGTGCCAGCTCACCGACCGGGGGACTTAACACTGAAGCTTTCTTT.